A single sample gave rise to the 2 T cell receptor beta chains below, sequenced in a study of blood T cells in healthy people across ages. A second roughly 7 to 12 cycle PCR used barcoded and J-beta primers. One entry per CDR3 protein results from TCRdb running MiXCR on the 5' RACE reads. The sample records fewer than 750,000 distinct CDR3 sequences, more than 45% being singletons. Specimen: blood. All receptors derive from a woman of 80 years or more in good health.

At least ten counts were recorded for this clonotype. V is TRBV10-3 and J is TRBJ2-7, with D tentatively TRBD1 or TRBD2 (6 bases each). The V gene lost 11 bases and the J gene lost 0 bases, with 17 bases spanning the gap. The CDR3 runs 14 residues. Per the germline V gene, CDR1 is ENHRY and CDR2 is SYGVKD. CDR3 region: CASVGGTHSYEQYF. The DNA for the CDR3 is TGTGCCTCGGTAGGGGGGACTCACTCCTACGAGCAGTACTTC.

J is TRBJ2-5 and V is TRBV27; TRBD1 matches at 8 bases. The DNA end lines up better with TRBJ2-7; the J call may be wrong. The V gene's germline CDR1 is MNHEY and CDR2 SMNVEV (reference sequence). There are 16 residues in the CDR3. DNA of the CDR3: TGTGCCAGCAGTTTCACCGGGACAGGCCTATTCTACGAGCAGTACTTC. Amino acid sequence: CASSFTGTGLFYEQYF.